The 7 T cell receptor beta chains in this list originate from one sample, sequenced in a study of blood T cell repertoires in COVID-19. Here immunoSEQ multiplex PCR was the method, and the copy in TCRdb shows in-frame clones only, minus some. The table includes fewer than 200,000 clones, approximately 85% detected once. The sequencing sample was made of peripheral blood. The receptors here all came from an elderly woman with acute or convalescent COVID-19.

The V gene is TRBV7-9, the J gene TRBJ2-1, with 9 bases aligning to TRBD2. The V gene's germline CDR1 is SEHNR and CDR2 FQNEAQ (reference sequence). V dropped 1 base and J dropped 7; count of bases not matched to a gene: 2. The CDR3 is 14 amino acids. This CDR3 reads CASSLDTSGNEQFF. CDR3 in DNA: TGTGCCAGCAGCTTAGACACTAGCGGGAATGAGCAGTTCTTC. Drawing the rest from reference TRBV7-9 and TRBJ2-1, the complete variable domain is DTGVSQNPRHKITKRGQNVTFRCDPISEHNRLYWYRQTLGQGPEFLTYFQNEAQLEKSRLLSDRFSAERPKGSFSTLEIQRTEQGDSAMYLCASSLDTSGNEQFFGPGTRLTVL.

This clone was detected once. The chain carries TRBV7-9 and TRBJ2-3; a weak D match, TRBD2 (6 bases). V was shortened by 5 bases and J by 0 bases, with 15 bases between the two germline ends. Germline V lookup: CDR1 SEHNR, CDR2 FQNEAQ (reference sequence). The CDR3 contains 16 residues. As DNA, the CDR3 is TGTGCCAGCAGCCAAGGATTAGCGGCCAGCACAGATACGCAGTATTTT. Protein product: CASSQGLAASTDTQYF.

The chain combines TRBV7-9 with TRBJ2-7; 10 nucleotides match TRBD1. Germline loops: CDR1 SEHNR, CDR2 FQNEAQ (reference sequence). The CDR3 length is 14 residues. The J segment lost 1 base and the V segment lost 7 bases, leaving 4 bases of the junction unmatched. CDR3 amino acids: CASTPGQGSYEQYF. The CDR3 nucleotides are TGTGCCAGCACCCCGGGACAGGGGTCCTACGAGCAGTACTTC.

The chain employs TRBV6-4 and TRBJ1-6; no reliable D call. The CDR3 is 13 residues long. Looked up from germline, CDR1 is MRHNA and CDR2 is SNTAGT. Trimming took 6 bases from V and 6 from J, leaving 9 bases between them. CDR3 loop: CASSPVGNSPLHF. The CDR3 DNA is TGTGCCAGCAGCCCGGTCGGTAATTCACCCCTCCACTTT.

In DNA, the CDR3 is TGTGCCAGTAGTATCGGTCCCGGGAGGGCCCTACCCCTCACCAAAAACATTCAGTACTTC. This codes for CASSIGPGRALPLTKNIQYF. The chain recombines TRBV19 with TRBJ2-4; the match to TRBD2 covers 8 bases. The germline CDR1 and CDR2 sequences are LNHDA and SQIVND (reference sequence). The CDR3 extends over 20 amino acids. The trim removed 3 bases at V and 2 bases at J, leaving 18 bases unmatched. Combining the CDR3 with reference TRBV19 and TRBJ2-4 gives the whole variable domain DGGITQSPKYLFRKEGQNVTLSCEQNLNHDAMYWYRQDPGQGLRLIYYSQIVNDFQKGDIAEGYSVSREKKESFPLTVTSAQKNPTAFYLCASSIGPGRALPLTKNIQYFGAGTRLSVL.

V is TRBV6-5 and J is TRBJ2-7; 12 bases map to TRBD2. Looked up from germline, CDR1 is MNHEY and CDR2 is SVGAGI. CDR3 size: 13 residues. V shed 10 bases and J 4 bases; nucleotides not matched to a gene: 5. The CDR3: CATRLAGVYEQYF. The CDR3 bases are TGTGCCACCCGACTAGCGGGAGTGTACGAGCAGTACTTC.

This chain connects TRBV30 to TRBJ2-1, with 8 positions matching TRBD1. V was pared by 8 bases and J by 8 bases, with 11 bases of the junction left unmatched. CDR1 is GTSNPN, CDR2 SVGIG, per germline (reference sequence). The CDR3 spans 13 residues. This chain's CDR3 is CAGRQGSIDEQFF. The CDR3 coding sequence is TGTGCCGGACGACAGGGGTCTATCGATGAGCAGTTCTTC.